This TCR beta chain was captured in a study of early T cells in non-severe SARS-CoV-2 infection. Study-wide context: The input, bulk RNA from unsorted whole blood, was sequenced, and chains were unpaired.

Per the germline V gene, CDR1 is SNHLY and CDR2 is FYNNEI. Between the trimmed V and J ends, which lost 6 bases and 2 bases, there was a span of 4 bases. This CDR3 has 11 residues. TCRdb re-derived calls from the 5' RACE reads in MiXCR, one entry per CDR3 protein. The repertoire includes about 61,000 distinct CDR3 sequences, roughly a tenth of them detected once, and more than 1.5% sits in the top ten. The receptor comes from an adult who was a healthcare worker with PCR-confirmed SARS-CoV-2 infection or an uninfected control (not recorded which). The chain couples TRBV2 to TRBJ1-1; D remains unclear. The material sequenced was whole blood. The CDR3 DNA reads TGTGCCAGCAGCGCCAACACTGAAGCTTTCTTT. This gives the protein CASSANTEAFF. Combining the CDR3 with reference TRBV2 and TRBJ1-1 gives the whole variable domain EPEVTQTPSHQVTQMGQEVILRCVPISNHLYFYWYRQILGQKVEFLVSFYNNEISEKSEIFDDQFSVERPDGSNFTLKIRSTKLEDSAMYFCASSANTEAFFGQGTRLTVV.